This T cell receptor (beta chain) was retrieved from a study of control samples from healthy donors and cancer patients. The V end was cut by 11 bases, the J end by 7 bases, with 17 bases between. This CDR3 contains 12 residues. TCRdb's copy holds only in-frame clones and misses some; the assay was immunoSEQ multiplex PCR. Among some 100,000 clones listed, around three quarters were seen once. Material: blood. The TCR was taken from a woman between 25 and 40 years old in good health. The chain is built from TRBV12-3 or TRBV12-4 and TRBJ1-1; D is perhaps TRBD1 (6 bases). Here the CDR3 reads CAGGGRVGEAFF. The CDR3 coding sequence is TGTGCCGGCGGGGGCAGGGTGGGTGAAGCTTTCTTT.